What follows is one TCR beta chain and its context. These data belong to a study of glioma-infiltrating T cells after dendritic cell vaccination. The CDR3 has 14 residues. Germline V CDR1 and CDR2: SGHTA, FQGTGA. V lost 5 bases to trimming and J lost 0 bases, with 7 bases between them. Regarding time point: after dendritic cell vaccination, including at tumor progression/relapse. Generated by immunoSEQ multiplex PCR, the TCRdb table keeps only in-frame clones and is missing some. The table shows approximately 50,000 clones, with around 89% occurring only once. This sequence originates from a human donor with glioblastoma. The specimen was blood, collected after dendritic cell vaccination. This chain connects TRBV7-3 to TRBJ2-2; D may be TRBD2 (5 bases). The chain's CDR3 is CASSDGANTGELFF. The CDR3 DNA sequence: TGTGCCAGCAGCGACGGGGCGAACACCGGGGAGCTGTTTTTT.